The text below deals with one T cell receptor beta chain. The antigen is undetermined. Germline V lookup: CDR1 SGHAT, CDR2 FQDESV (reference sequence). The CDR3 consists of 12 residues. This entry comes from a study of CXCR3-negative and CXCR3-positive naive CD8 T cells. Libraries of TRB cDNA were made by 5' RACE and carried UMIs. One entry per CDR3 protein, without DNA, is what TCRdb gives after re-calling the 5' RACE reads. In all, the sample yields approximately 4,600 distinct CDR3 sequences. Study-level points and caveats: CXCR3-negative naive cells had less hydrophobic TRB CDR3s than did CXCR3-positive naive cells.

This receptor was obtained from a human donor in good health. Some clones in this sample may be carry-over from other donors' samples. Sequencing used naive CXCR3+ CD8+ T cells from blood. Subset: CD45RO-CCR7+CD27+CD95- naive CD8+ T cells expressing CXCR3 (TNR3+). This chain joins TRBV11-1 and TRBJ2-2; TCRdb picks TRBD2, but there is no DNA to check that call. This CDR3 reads CASSPRPGELFF.